The source of this T cell receptor (beta chain) is a study of T cells in Graves' hyperthyroidism and ophthalmopathy. Template material for amplifying TCR beta CDR3 regions consisted of RNA transcripts. A set of HTBI primers served as the primers for a first-round RT-PCR of the TCR CDR3. TCRdb used MiXCR to reprocess the multiplex PCR reads, holding one entry per CDR3 protein. The table lists under 350,000 distinct CDR3 sequences, about 20% of them singletons, with under 55% in the top ten. V was pared by 3 bases and J by 0 bases, with 9 bases between. The V gene's germline CDR1 is MNHNS and CDR2 SASEGT. The CDR3 is 15 residues long. This clonotype was recorded a few times.

The source material was blood. V gene TRBV6-1 combines with J gene TRBJ1-5; D may be TRBD1 (5 bases). The TCR was taken from a woman aged 50 to 60 with Graves' hyperthyroidism. CDR3 loop: CASSEGGNSNQPQHF. DNA for the CDR3: TGTGCCAGCAGTGAGGGGGGGAATAGCAATCAGCCCCAGCATTTT.